This T cell receptor (beta chain) originates from a study of control samples from healthy donors and cancer patients. The CDR3 extends over 15 amino acids. Germline V gives CDR1 KGHSH, CDR2 LQKENI. V lost 3 bases and J lost 1, with 12 bases in between. Sequenced by immunoSEQ multiplex PCR; TCRdb stores in-frame clones only, minus some. Of 110,000 to 150,000 clones detected, 85% to 95% appear once; the ten largest clones hold 13% to 15%. This clone was recorded only once. The clonotype originates from a man aged 55 to 70 with colorectal cancer. The chain is built from TRBV18 and TRBJ2-5; possible D gene TRBD1, 6 bases. Sequencing was performed on PBMCs. Here the CDR3 reads CASSPNRESQETQYF. The DNA of the CDR3 is TGTGCCAGCTCACCCAACAGGGAGTCCCAAGAGACCCAGTACTTC. Full variable domain (missing parts from reference TRBV18 and TRBJ2-5): NAGVMQNPRHLVRRRGQEARLRCSPMKGHSHVYWYRQLPEEGLKFMVYLQKENIIDESGMPKERFSAEFPKEGPSILRIQQVVRGDSAAYFCASSPNRESQETQYFGPGTRLLVL.